Listed below are T cell receptor beta chains from one sample, sequenced in a study of beta chain features in type 1 diabetes. TCRdb keeps only in-frame clones here, not all; method: immunoSEQ multiplex PCR. This table has 350,000 to 450,000 clones, about 15% appearing once. Specimen: naive CD4+ T cells from blood. Every receptor here comes from a man aged 25 to 40 in good health. CDR3s include the opening cysteine and the closing phenylalanine or tryptophan. Each record gives: CDR3 DNA, CDR3 protein, clone size, J gene, V gene, D gene. A D gene is named only where the DNA matches it firmly. Clone size is shown for a subset of rows, as once, few, many or a class of expanded clone.

cdr3_nt: TGTGCCTGGAGTACCACCCGGATAATTGGGCTGGCGACTGAAGCTTTCTTT; cdr3_aa: CAWSTTRIIGLATEAFF; clone_size: few; j_call: TRBJ1-1; v_call: TRBV30; d_call: NA
cdr3_nt: TGCGCCAGCAGTTTTGGACTAGCGGGAATTTACCAAGAGACCCAGTACTTC; cdr3_aa: CASSFGLAGIYQETQYF; clone_size: NA; j_call: TRBJ2-5; v_call: TRBV5-1; d_call: TRBD2
cdr3_nt: TGTGCCAGCAGTTTCCTCCCGACTAGCGGGAACAATGAGCAGTTCTTC; cdr3_aa: CASSFLPTSGNNEQFF; clone_size: few; j_call: TRBJ2-1; v_call: TRBV6-7; d_call: TRBD2
cdr3_nt: TGTGCCAGCAGCCCGACCAATCCGGCTTCCTACAATGAGCAGTTCTTC; cdr3_aa: CASSPTNPASYNEQFF; clone_size: few; j_call: TRBJ2-1; v_call: TRBV7-9; d_call: NA
cdr3_nt: TGTGCCAGCAGCTTAGCCCTAGCGGGAGCGAATGAGCAGTTCTTC; cdr3_aa: CASSLALAGANEQFF; clone_size: few; j_call: TRBJ2-1; v_call: TRBV11-3; d_call: TRBD2
cdr3_nt: TGTGCCATCAGTGATAGTGGAGGTTGGGAGACCCAGTACTTC; cdr3_aa: CAISDSGGWETQYF; clone_size: few; j_call: TRBJ2-5; v_call: TRBV10-3; d_call: NA
cdr3_nt: TGCGCCAGCAGCCCTCCCCTCGTCCATGAGCAGTTCTTC; cdr3_aa: CASSPPLVHEQFF; clone_size: few; j_call: TRBJ2-1; v_call: TRBV23-1; d_call: NA
cdr3_nt: TGTGCCAGTAGTATCGGCCGGCCTAGCGGGAGTGCAGATACGCAGTATTTT; cdr3_aa: CASSIGRPSGSADTQYF; clone_size: NA; j_call: TRBJ2-3; v_call: TRBV19; d_call: TRBD2
cdr3_nt: TGTGCCAGCAGCTTAGTGGGTTTGGCCAGCAATGAGCAGTTCTTC; cdr3_aa: CASSLVGLASNEQFF; clone_size: NA; j_call: TRBJ2-1; v_call: TRBV7-2; d_call: NA
cdr3_nt: TGTGCCAGCTCACTAGGGGGACAGAACACTGAAGCTTTCTTT; cdr3_aa: CASSLGGQNTEAFF; clone_size: NA; j_call: TRBJ1-1; v_call: TRBV18; d_call: NA
cdr3_nt: TGTGCCACCAGCAGAGATCGGCTTGAGCAGTTCTTC; cdr3_aa: CATSRDRLEQFF; clone_size: few; j_call: TRBJ2-1; v_call: TRBV15; d_call: NA
cdr3_nt: TGCGCCAGCAGTCAAAGTTGGGGCAGGGGACCGTATGGCTACACCTTC; cdr3_aa: CASSQSWGRGPYGYTF; clone_size: few; j_call: TRBJ1-2; v_call: TRBV23-1; d_call: NA
cdr3_nt: TGCGCCAGCAGCCAAGATACCGTGGGTGAGCAGTTCTTC; cdr3_aa: CASSQDTVGEQFF; clone_size: many; j_call: TRBJ2-1; v_call: TRBV4-3; d_call: NA
cdr3_nt: TGTGCCAGCAGTGAAGGACCAGGCTCCTACAATGAGCAGTTCTTC; cdr3_aa: CASSEGPGSYNEQFF; clone_size: few; j_call: TRBJ2-1; v_call: TRBV2; d_call: NA
cdr3_nt: TGCGCCAGCAGCTCCCCGGGACAGGGCCGCGAGCAGTACTTC; cdr3_aa: CASSSPGQGREQYF; clone_size: few; j_call: TRBJ2-7; v_call: TRBV5-1; d_call: TRBD1
cdr3_nt: TGCGCCAGCAGCCAAGCGGGGAATACAGATACGCAGTATTTT; cdr3_aa: CASSQAGNTDTQYF; clone_size: NA; j_call: TRBJ2-3; v_call: TRBV4-3; d_call: NA
cdr3_nt: TGCGCCAGCAGCTTGGCGCTAGCAGATACGCAGTATTTT; cdr3_aa: CASSLALADTQYF; clone_size: few; j_call: TRBJ2-3; v_call: TRBV5-1; d_call: NA
cdr3_nt: TGTGCCAGTAGTATGGGGAACCGAGGGTCCTTAAGGGACAGCAACACTGAAGCTTTCTTT; cdr3_aa: CASSMGNRGSLRDSNTEAFF; clone_size: NA; j_call: TRBJ1-1; v_call: TRBV19; d_call: TRBD1